This entry lists 16 T cell receptor beta chains sequenced from one sample in a study of cytomegalovirus exposure and HLA in healthy donors. 60 Vbeta and 13 Jbeta primers were used in PCR. The table came from immunoSEQ multiplex PCR; TCRdb's copy has only in-frame clones and leaves some out. In total, the table holds around 130,000 clones. The sequenced sample consisted of PBMCs. These TCRs come from a woman in her thirties or forties in good health and CMV-seronegative.

The V call is TRBV5-1, the J call TRBJ1-2; 9 bases match TRBD1. J was trimmed by 2 bases and V by 3 bases; bases with no gene match: 5. The CDR3 is 15 amino acids. The germline V gene encodes CDR1 SGHRS and CDR2 YFSETQ. Here the CDR3 reads CASSSIGQGNYGYTF. Here the CDR3 DNA reads TGCGCCAGCAGCTCGATCGGACAGGGGAACTATGGCTACACCTTC.

The chain employs TRBV5-1 and TRBJ1-1; tentatively, D is TRBD1 (5 bases). Germline CDR1 is SGHRS and CDR2 is YFSETQ. The CDR3 extends over 15 amino acids. Trimming removed 4 bases from V and 4 bases from J, with 17 bases in between. The CDR3 loop reads CASSQYLGGGTEAFF. CDR3 nucleotide sequence: TGCGCCAGCAGCCAATACCTCGGGGGGGGCACTGAAGCTTTCTTT.

V usage is TRBV7-2 and J usage is TRBJ2-1; weak D call: TRBD1 (6 bases). There are 13 residues in the CDR3. V gave up 4 bases and J gave up 7 bases, with 11 bases separating them. Germline V lookup: CDR1 SGHTA, CDR2 FQGNSA. The CDR3, as DNA: TGTGCCAGCAGCTCGGGACAAAAGAATGAGCAGTTCTTC. Translation: CASSSGQKNEQFF.

As DNA, the CDR3 is TGCGCCAGCAGCCAAGATCTGTTTGAGGGGGTCTATGGCTACACCTTC. It translates to CASSQDLFEGVYGYTF. The J gene is TRBJ1-2, the V gene TRBV4-3, with TRBD1 as a possible D gene (6 bases). The germline V gene has CDR1 LGHNA and CDR2 YSLEER. The CDR3 totals 16 residues. V lost 0 bases, J lost 4 bases, and 15 bases lay in between.

The CDR3 region has the DNA TGTGCCAGCAGCCTCCGGGGCACTGAAGCTTTCTTT. Translating it yields CASSLRGTEAFF. The chain couples TRBV6-5 to TRBJ1-1, with D unresolved. The CDR3 extends over 12 amino acids. V lost 6 bases and J 4 bases, leaving 9 bases between the germline ends. Germline lookup yields CDR1 MNHEY and CDR2 SVGAGI.

This chain uses TRBV10-2 with TRBJ2-5; weak D call: TRBD1 (5 bases). This CDR3 has 13 residues. The germline V gene encodes CDR1 WSHSY and CDR2 SAAADI. Trimming removed 2 bases from V and 2 bases from J, with 6 bases in between. The CDR3 loop is CASSEPGQETQYF. The CDR3, as DNA: TGCGCCAGCAGTGAGCCAGGGCAAGAGACCCAGTACTTC.

This chain connects TRBV7-3 to TRBJ2-6, with a tentative D call TRBD2 (5 bases). The CDR3 is made up of 16 amino acids. CDR1 is SGHTA, CDR2 FQGTGA, per germline. The germline V and J ends were trimmed by 0 bases and 4 bases, with 10 bases remaining between them. DNA of the CDR3: TGTGCCAGCAGCTTAACGGGAGCCTTCGGGGCCAACGTCCTGACTTTC. It is translated as CASSLTGAFGANVLTF.

The chain is built from TRBV4-3 and TRBJ1-2; D not resolved. This CDR3 spans 16 amino acids. Germline lookup yields CDR1 LGHNA and CDR2 YSLEER. The V gene lost 1 base and the J gene lost 6 bases, with 18 bases spanning the gap. Here the CDR3 DNA reads TGCGCCAGCAGCCAAGGAGGTTCCCGCAGCAATGATGGCTACACCTTC. Translated, it gives CASSQGGSRSNDGYTF.

V usage is TRBV4-3 and J usage is TRBJ1-3; D perhaps matches TRBD1 (6 bases). The CDR3 contains 20 residues. Trimming pared 3 bases from V and 3 bases from J, leaving 27 bases between. Germline V lookup: CDR1 LGHNA, CDR2 YSLEER. The chain's CDR3 is CASSQVATGPGGGLGNTIYF. The CDR3 DNA sequence: TGCGCCAGCAGCCAGGTGGCAACAGGGCCGGGTGGCGGACTTGGAAACACCATATATTTT.

The chain uses TRBV10-3 and TRBJ2-7, with a weak D call TRBD2 (6 bases). Germline CDR1 and CDR2: ENHRY and SYGVKD. The CDR3 has 13 amino acids. Trimming left V 8 bases short and J 3 bases short, with 14 bases between. As DNA, the CDR3 is TGTGCCATCCACCGGGACTTAAACTACGAGCAGTACTTC. Translated, it gives CAIHRDLNYEQYF.

The rearrangement joins TRBV11-2 to TRBJ1-1; 12 bases match TRBD1. The germline V gene encodes CDR1 SGHAT and CDR2 FQNNGV. This CDR3 is built from 16 residues. The V segment lost 3 bases and the J segment 1 base; nucleotides outside the gene matches: 3. The CDR3 here is CASSFGTGGRNTEAFF. The CDR3 DNA follows: TGTGCCAGCAGCTTTGGGACAGGGGGCAGGAACACTGAAGCTTTCTTT.

The V call is TRBV18, the J call TRBJ1-1; unclear D gene. Germline CDR1 reads KGHSH; CDR2 reads LQKENI. This CDR3 has 12 amino acids. V shed 2 bases and J shed 8 bases, with 9 bases lying between them. CDR3 loop: CASSPGRSEAFF. Written as DNA, the CDR3 is TGTGCCAGCTCACCAGGGAGATCCGAAGCTTTCTTT.

J is TRBJ1-4 and V is TRBV19; D is possibly TRBD1 (6 bases). The CDR3 is 14 amino acids. Trimming cost V 4 bases and J 8 bases, with 14 bases left between them. Germline CDR1 LNHDA, CDR2 SQIVND (reference sequence). The CDR3 protein is CASSKGGAEEKLFF. Here the CDR3 DNA reads TGTGCCAGTAGTAAAGGGGGGGCAGAGGAAAAACTGTTTTTT.

V and J are TRBV6-6 and TRBJ1-1; D gene unclear. Trimming left V 5 bases short and J 4 bases short, with 11 bases between. The CDR3 totals 13 residues. Germline lookup yields CDR1 MNHNY and CDR2 SVGAGI (reference sequence). For the CDR3, the DNA is TGTGCCAGCAGTCTCCCTTTGGCCACTGAAGCTTTCTTT. This gives the protein CASSLPLATEAFF.

The chain carries TRBV7-9 and TRBJ1-4; D might be TRBD1 (5 bases). V was cut by 3 bases and J by 5 bases, with 10 bases left in between. Germline V gene sequence: CDR1 SEHNR, CDR2 FQNEAQ (reference sequence). The CDR3 runs to 14 residues. The CDR3 sequence: CASSFDRQNEKLFF. The DNA of the CDR3 is TGTGCCAGCAGCTTCGACCGACAGAATGAAAAACTGTTTTTT.

V usage is TRBV4-3 and J usage is TRBJ2-7; TRBD1 aligns across 7 bases. The V gene's germline CDR1 is LGHNA and CDR2 YSLEER. V trimming: 4 bases; J trimming: 0 bases; junction bases outside the gene matches: 3. The CDR3 is 14 residues long. CDR3: CASSPGTASYEQYF. The CDR3 region has the DNA TGCGCCAGCAGCCCCGGGACAGCCTCCTACGAGCAGTACTTC.